The sequence of this T cell receptor (beta chain) was determined in a study of T cell repertoires in cytomegalovirus infection. On the study more broadly: Selected CMV epitopes included recently identified HLA-C-restricted ones as well as well-studied HLA-B-restricted ones. Both CMV infection and a matching HLA type were indicated by public TCR beta signatures.

The ends were cut back, 7 bases at V and 4 bases at J, with 15 bases in the middle. This CDR3 spans 14 amino acids. Germline V CDR1 and CDR2: SGHDT, YYEEEE. TCRdb passed the reads through MiXCR, listing each CDR3 protein once. This table has 380,000 or so distinct CDR3 sequences, roughly 34% appearing once. Comments on this clonotype: Its target is unknown.

The study, taken as a whole, reports: CMV-specific HLA-C-restricted TCR beta clonotypes dominated the ex vivo response. The cumulative frequency of public TCR beta families identified carriers of CMV plus the relevant HLA.

The receptor was isolated from a human donor in good health (CMV status not recorded). Some clones in this sample may be carry-over from other donors' samples. The rearrangement joins TRBV5-6 to TRBJ1-3; D gene ambiguous. The sequencing used cultured PBMCs, collected from culture after CMV antigen stimulation. The CDR3 spells CASRYQYSGNTIYF. The CDR3 region has the DNA TGTGCCAGCCGATACCAGTACTCCGGAAACACCATATATTTT.